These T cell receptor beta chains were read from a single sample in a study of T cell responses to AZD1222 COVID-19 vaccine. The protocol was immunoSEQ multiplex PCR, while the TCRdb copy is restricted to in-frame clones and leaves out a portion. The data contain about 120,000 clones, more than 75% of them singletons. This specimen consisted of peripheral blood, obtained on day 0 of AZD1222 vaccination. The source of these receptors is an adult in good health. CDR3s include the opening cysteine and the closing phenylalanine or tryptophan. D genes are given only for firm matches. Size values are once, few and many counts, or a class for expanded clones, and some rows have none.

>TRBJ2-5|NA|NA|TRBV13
CASSFRARETQYF
TGTGCCAGCAGCTTTCGGGCGAGAGAGACCCAGTACTTC
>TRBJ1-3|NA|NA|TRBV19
CASSILLAVGNTIYF
TGTGCCAGTAGTATTCTCTTAGCGGTGGGAAACACCATATATTTT
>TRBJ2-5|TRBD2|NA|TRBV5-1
CASRPGLAGEETQYF
TGCGCCAGCAGGCCGGGACTAGCGGGGGAAGAGACCCAGTACTTC
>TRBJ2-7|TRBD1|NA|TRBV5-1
CASSLSWGTGEYF
TGCGCCAGCAGCTTGTCGTGGGGGACAGGGGAGTACTTC
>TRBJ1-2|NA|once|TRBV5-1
CASSLGSNYGYTF
TGCGCCAGCAGCCTGGGCTCAAACTATGGCTACACCTTC
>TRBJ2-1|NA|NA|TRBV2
CASRGQGHEQFF
TGTGCCAGCAGGGGCCAGGGCCATGAGCAGTTCTTC
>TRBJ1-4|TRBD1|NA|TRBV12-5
CASGLTKGQGSEKLFF
TGTGCTAGTGGTTTGACAAAGGGACAGGGAAGCGAAAAACTGTTTTTT
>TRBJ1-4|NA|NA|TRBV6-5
CASSLRGATNEKLFF
TGTGCCAGCAGTCTTCGGGGTGCAACTAATGAAAAACTGTTTTTT
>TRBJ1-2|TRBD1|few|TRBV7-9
CASSLEGTGGSSYGYTF
TGTGCCAGCAGCTTAGAAGGGACAGGGGGCAGTAGCTATGGCTACACCTTC
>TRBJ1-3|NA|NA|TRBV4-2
CASSQDRRIRSGNTIYF
TGTGCCAGCAGCCAAGATCGGCGGATCCGCTCTGGAAACACCATATATTTT